Below are 18 T cell receptor beta chains sequenced from a single sample in a study of T cells in Graves' hyperthyroidism and ophthalmopathy. TCR beta CDR3 regions were amplified from RNA. The HTBI primer set served for first-round RT-PCR of the TCR CDR3. TCRdb re-called the multiplex PCR reads with MiXCR, one entry per CDR3 protein. The sample includes about 480,000 distinct CDR3 sequences, about 22% of them seen just once. The sequenced sample consisted of blood. The receptors originated from a woman in her seventies with Graves' ophthalmopathy.

This clonotype was seen a few times. The chain carries TRBV30 and TRBJ2-7; tentatively, D is TRBD1 (6 bases). V lost 4 bases and J 4 bases, leaving 17 bases between the germline ends. The CDR3 runs 14 residues. Germline V gene data show CDR1 as GTSNPN and CDR2 as SVGIG (reference sequence). The CDR3 spells CAWNRVYDQYEQYF. CDR3 DNA: TGTGCCTGGAACAGGGTTTATGACCAATACGAGCAGTACTTC.

The J gene is TRBJ1-1, the V gene TRBV20-1, with D perhaps matching TRBD1 (6 bases). From germline, CDR1 is DFQATT and CDR2 SNEGSKA (reference sequence). Deletions cut 0 bases from V and 5 bases from J, with 19 bases between. This CDR3 has 16 residues. Here the CDR3 reads CSARDPGARGKTEAFF. In nucleotides, the CDR3 is TGCAGTGCTAGAGATCCAGGGGCACGGGGAAAGACTGAAGCTTTCTTT.

This clonotype was recorded a few times. CDR3 amino acids: CASSLMTINEQFF. CDR3 bases: TGCGCCAGCAGCCTGATGACTATAAATGAGCAGTTCTTC. The gene calls are TRBV5-1 and TRBJ2-1; D perhaps matches TRBD2 (5 bases). The CDR3 spans 13 residues. Deletions cut 4 bases from V and 7 bases from J, with 12 bases between. Germline V gene sequence: CDR1 SGHRS, CDR2 YFSETQ.

This rearrangement joins TRBV3-1 to TRBJ1-2; D unclear. With 6 bases removed from V and 0 bases from J, the gap between germline ends came to 14 bases. CDR3 length: 15 residues. CDR1 and CDR2 from the germline V gene are LGHDT and YNNKEL (reference sequence). CDR3 nucleotide sequence: TGTGCCAGCAGTCCCTTCCAGACAACTAACTATGGCTACACCTTC. Translation gives CASSPFQTTNYGYTF.

This clonotype was observed a single time. The rearrangement links TRBV5-1 to TRBJ2-7; D unclear. Germline V gene lookup returns CDR1 SGHRS and CDR2 YFSETQ. Trimming removed 4 bases at V and 3 bases at J, with 17 bases between. The CDR3 spans 15 residues. The CDR3 sequence: CASSPARGRYYEQYF. CDR3 coding DNA: TGCGCCAGCAGCCCCGCCCGTGGCCGATACTACGAGCAGTACTTC.

This clonotype occurred a few times. V is TRBV29-1 and J is TRBJ1-1; 7 bases are shared with TRBD1. Germline V gene lookup returns CDR1 SQVTM and CDR2 ANQGSEA. The CDR3 loop spans 13 amino acids. V dropped 4 bases and J dropped 4; count of bases not matched to a gene: 6. Here the CDR3 reads CSVGQGLGTEAFF. The DNA for the CDR3 is TGCAGCGTTGGACAGGGATTAGGCACTGAAGCTTTCTTT.

This clonotype has a count of ten or more. V gene TRBV28 combines with J gene TRBJ1-4; possible D gene TRBD1, 5 bases. Looked up from germline, CDR1 is MDHEN and CDR2 is SYDVKM. Trimming shortened V by 11 bases and J by 0 bases, and 10 bases separated the two germline ends. The CDR3 length is 13 residues. Written as DNA, the CDR3 is TGTGCCTTGGGGGAAACAACTAATGAAAAACTGTTTTTT. Protein: CALGETTNEKLFF.

The chain uses TRBV6-1 and TRBJ1-2; D is undetermined. Germline CDR1 and CDR2: MNHNS and SASEGT. This CDR3 spans 14 amino acids. Between the trimmed V and J ends, which lost 5 bases and 6 bases, there was a span of 16 bases. The CDR3: CASSRSNRAHGYTF. The DNA of the CDR3 is TGTGCCAGCAGTCGATCCAACCGGGCCCATGGCTACACCTTC.

This clonotype was recorded many times. V gene TRBV29-1 combines with J gene TRBJ1-1, with D hard to call. The CDR3 extends over 11 amino acids. The V and J ends lost 6 bases and 1 base respectively, with 6 bases between them. Per the germline V gene, CDR1 is SQVTM and CDR2 is ANQGSEA. CDR3 nucleotides: TGCAGCGTAGGCTGGAACACTGAAGCTTTCTTT. Protein sequence: CSVGWNTEAFF.

The chain carries TRBV3-1 and TRBJ2-5, with 7 bases fitting TRBD2. Germline CDR1 reads LGHDT; CDR2 reads YNNKEL (reference sequence). V was pared by 8 bases and J by 3 bases, with 6 bases of the junction left unmatched. CDR3 length equals 13 residues. The CDR3, as DNA: TGTGCCAGCTCGCGTCTAGCGGAAGAGACCCAGTACTTC. Its protein is CASSRLAEETQYF.

The genes are TRBV6-2 or TRBV6-3 and TRBJ2-1, with D maybe TRBD1 (6 bases). V was trimmed by 2 bases and J by 6 bases, leaving 17 bases between them. Germline V gene lookup returns CDR1 MNHEY and CDR2 SVGEGT. This CDR3 has 16 amino acids. The CDR3 loop is CASSYHRLDSANEQFF. CDR3 coding DNA: TGTGCCAGCAGTTACCATCGACTGGACAGCGCCAATGAGCAGTTCTTC.

This chain joins TRBV20-1 and TRBJ2-7, with D possibly being TRBD1 (6 bases). V lost 0 bases and J 3 bases, leaving 18 bases between the germline ends. This CDR3 is 16 amino acids long. Germline-derived CDR1 and CDR2 are DFQATT and SNEGSKA (reference sequence). Here the CDR3 DNA reads TGCAGTGCTAGAGATGAGGCCCGGGGACACCTCTACGAGCAGTACTTC. This sequence encodes CSARDEARGHLYEQYF.

The chain is built from TRBV7-3 and TRBJ2-7, with TRBD1 identical over 7 bases. V dropped 2 bases and J dropped 0; count of bases not matched to a gene: 7. In germline, CDR1 is SGHTA, CDR2 FQGTGA. The CDR3 runs 16 residues. The CDR3 DNA reads TGTGCCAGCAGCTTAGAGGAGACAGGGCCCTCCTACGAGCAGTACTTC. This codes for CASSLEETGPSYEQYF. Looking up the rest from reference TRBV7-3 and TRBJ2-7 gives the full variable domain: GAGVSQTPSNKVTEKGKYVELRCDPISGHTALYWYRQSLGQGPEFLIYFQGTGAADDSGLPNDRFFAVRPEGSVSTLKIQRTERGDSAVYLCASSLEETGPSYEQYFGPGTRLTVT.

The V and J genes are TRBV29-1 and TRBJ2-7, with D hard to call. V was shortened by 4 bases and J by 6 bases, with 16 bases between the two germline ends. Looked up from germline, CDR1 is SQVTM and CDR2 is ANQGSEA. This CDR3 comprises 13 residues. CDR3 loop: CSVAGFSRIEQYF. CDR3 nucleotide sequence: TGCAGCGTTGCCGGGTTTAGCAGGATCGAGCAGTACTTC.

The chain employs TRBV9 and TRBJ2-6; D is possibly TRBD2 (6 bases). Trimming took 3 bases from V and 1 from J, leaving 11 bases between them. This CDR3 is 16 amino acids long. The germline CDR1 and CDR2 sequences are SGDLS and YYNGEE. For the CDR3, the DNA is TGTGCCAGCAGCGCTGCGGGAAAGTCTGGGGCCAACGTCCTGACTTTC. Translated, it gives CASSAAGKSGANVLTF.

This clonotype appeared many times. The chain recombines TRBV2 with TRBJ1-1; D not certain. Trimming removed 4 bases from V and 5 bases from J, with 11 bases in between. CDR3 size: 13 residues. Germline assignment: CDR1 SNHLY and CDR2 FYNNEI. CDR3 region: CASSAGRRTEAFF. The CDR3 nucleotides read TGTGCCAGCAGTGCGGGAAGGAGGACTGAAGCTTTCTTT.

This clonotype occurred a few times. The J gene is TRBJ1-3, the V gene TRBV30; D remains unclear. The CDR3 sequence is 13 residues long. In germline, CDR1 is GTSNPN, CDR2 SVGIG (reference sequence). Trimming shortened V by 2 bases and J by 0 bases, and 5 bases separated the two germline ends. CDR3 coding DNA: TGTGCCTGGAGTCACCTCTCTGGAAACACCATATATTTT. Amino acid sequence: CAWSHLSGNTIYF.

This sequence joins TRBV6-2 or TRBV6-3 and TRBJ1-2, with D possibly matching TRBD1 (5 bases). Germline-derived CDR1 and CDR2 are MNHEY and SVGEGT. CDR3 length equals 15 residues. Trimming stripped 7 bases from V and 4 bases from J, with 19 bases between. CDR3 in amino acids: CASTSRPGYSYGYTF. The DNA for the CDR3 is TGTGCCAGCACCTCGCGGCCAGGGTATAGCTATGGCTACACCTTC.